A selection of T cell receptor beta chains follows, all from one sample in a study of blood T cell repertoires in COVID-19. Method: immunoSEQ multiplex PCR; TCRdb's copy keeps in-frame clones and lacks some. Of under 300,000 clones in the sample, around 88% were seen once. The sequenced material came from PBMCs or T cells enriched from blood (not recorded which). The receptor set was obtained from a woman aged 40 to 55 with acute COVID-19. CDR3s include the opening cysteine and the closing phenylalanine or tryptophan. D genes are given only for firm matches.

>TRBV7-2|NA|TRBJ1-1
CASSFRVGGNTEAFF
>TRBV15|TRBD1|TRBJ2-7
CATSRVGTARHF
>TRBV18|TRBD1|TRBJ1-4
CASCTGVLEKLFF
>TRBV7-2|NA|TRBJ1-2
CASSLAYSRGNNYGYTF
>TRBV5-1|TRBD2|TRBJ2-1
CASNPFSSGSNEQFF
>TRBV5-1|NA|TRBJ2-3
CATSGSRSADTQYF
>TRBV29-1|TRBD2|TRBJ2-5
CSVEWAHGGAPQETQYF
>TRBV21-1|NA|TRBJ1-6
CASSKAGEGGLENSPLHF
>TRBV9|NA|TRBJ2-1
CASSVDPSSYNEQFF
>TRBV6-5|TRBD1|TRBJ2-6
CASSSQGAGANVLTF
>TRBV5-1|TRBD2|TRBJ2-2
CASSLDAAGENTGELFF
>TRBV2|TRBD1|TRBJ2-3
CASSLPPGQGAPTDTQYF
>TRBV4-3|NA|TRBJ1-5
CASSQDRFNQPQHF
>TRBV6-1|NA|TRBJ1-2
CASSEDSFYGYTF
>TRBV6-5|NA|TRBJ1-1
CASTRGNTEAFF
>TRBV7-9|TRBD1|TRBJ1-6
CASSLPGTGTDSPLHF
>TRBV7-2|TRBD2|TRBJ2-1
CASSILAGGLGSYNEQFF
>TRBV5-1|TRBD2|TRBJ2-5
CASRTSGIHQETQYF
>TRBV19|NA|TRBJ1-6
CASTPLGEPNSPLHF
>TRBV2|NA|TRBJ2-2
CASSEASRVTGELFF
>TRBV5-8|NA|TRBJ1-1
CASSFYQGMNTEAFF
>TRBV30|NA|TRBJ1-2
CAWSQGPYGYTF
>TRBV6-6|TRBD2|TRBJ2-3
CASSYSAGAIDTQYF
>TRBV4-1|NA|TRBJ2-1
CASSQDPSESEQFF
>TRBV7-2|TRBD2|TRBJ2-1
CASSPLGLAGGHYNEQFF
>TRBV2|TRBD2|TRBJ2-1
CATTLDASGRRGEQFF
>TRBV10-3|TRBD1|TRBJ1-1
CAISEKVITGDTEAFF
>TRBV19|NA|TRBJ2-1
CASCGGGSYNEQFF
>TRBV29-1|NA|TRBJ1-2
CSVAVGVPYGYTF
>TRBV5-1|TRBD1|TRBJ1-2
CASSFDGQGYGYTF
>TRBV18|NA|TRBJ1-4
CASSRGRGEKLFF
>TRBV6-5|TRBD2|TRBJ2-5
CASSRGGAGGETQYF
>TRBV27|NA|TRBJ1-5
CASSGWGRDQPQHF
>TRBV5-1|TRBD1|TRBJ2-1
CASSPHPGTGLNEQFF
>TRBV5-6|TRBD1|TRBJ1-6
CASRLGQGTSPLHF
>TRBV15|NA|TRBJ2-2
CATSRDWTANTGELFF
>TRBV2|NA|TRBJ1-2
CASSPGHTFNYGYTF
>TRBV4-2|NA|TRBJ1-2
CASSQDLRVYGYTF
>TRBV5-6|NA|TRBJ1-5
CASSLAREAHQPQHF
>TRBV27|TRBD1|TRBJ2-3
CASSIGQDTDTQYF
>TRBV24-1|TRBD1|TRBJ1-2
CATSAGTGTYGYTF
>TRBV10-1|NA|TRBJ1-1
CASSEGSNTEAFF
>TRBV7-9|TRBD1|TRBJ1-2
CASSATGGALNYGYTF
>TRBV7-8|TRBD1|TRBJ2-7
CASRRTDRQNYEQYF
>TRBV10-3|TRBD1|TRBJ1-2
CAISDDRVSSYTF
>TRBV7-2|TRBD1|TRBJ1-6
CASSLKGTGGSTPLHF
>TRBV6-5|NA|TRBJ1-1
CASSYSQQVLGAFF
>TRBV27|TRBD2|TRBJ2-1
CASSYPLLAGVVNEQFF
>TRBV5-1|TRBD1|TRBJ1-1
CASSFATGGATEAFF
>TRBV19|NA|TRBJ2-1
CASSEGSGREIYNEQFF
>TRBV5-1|TRBD2|TRBJ2-5
CASSPRMTSGGQETQYF
>TRBV6-5|NA|TRBJ2-3
CASSYVAGTDTQYF
>TRBV24-1|NA|TRBJ1-2
CATSDSTGFGYGYTF
>TRBV4-2|NA|TRBJ1-5
CASSQGRGGNQPQHF
>TRBV30|TRBD2|TRBJ2-3
CAWSVPGSGGAQDTQYF
>TRBV24-1|TRBD1|TRBJ1-4
CATSDPAGQGGVEKLFF
>TRBV6-1|TRBD1|TRBJ1-3
CASSATGGGSGNTIYF
>TRBV6-5|TRBD1|TRBJ2-7
CASSYERQGAAYEQYF
>TRBV11-3|NA|TRBJ2-2
CASSNRNTGELFF